The source of this T cell receptor (beta chain) is a study of graft-versus-host responses after intestinal transplantation. Of note for this clone: Its antigen is not known.

The germline CDR1 and CDR2 sequences are SNHLY and FYNNEI. V lost 6 bases and J 3 bases, leaving 17 bases between the germline ends. The CDR3 spans 16 residues. Profiling relied on immunoSEQ multiplex PCR, and the TCRdb table lists in-frame clones only, not all of them. Among 30,000 or so clones listed, just under 85% were seen once. The sequencing here drew on unstimulated CD8+ T cells sorted from spleen or lymph node cells, taken before intestinal transplant. The V and J genes are TRBV2 and TRBJ2-2, with D perhaps matching TRBD2 (5 bases). The sequence was obtained from a human donor who received an intestinal transplant. The CDR3 loop reads CASRPRALEDTGELFF. The CDR3 DNA follows: TGTGCCAGCAGACCGAGGGCGTTGGAGGACACCGGGGAGCTGTTTTTT.